These 4 T cell receptor beta chains were all obtained from the same sample, sequenced in a study of blood T cell repertoires in COVID-19. Clones were sequenced by immunoSEQ multiplex PCR, and TCRdb holds only the in-frame ones, with some missing. The data contain over 200,000 clones, 65% to 90% of them singletons. The sequenced sample consisted of peripheral blood. The receptors shown here come from a human donor in a cohort sampled during active COVID-19.

The V gene is TRBV18, the J gene TRBJ2-7, with D tentatively TRBD2 (7 bases). V lost 0 bases to trimming and J lost 3 bases, with 12 bases between them. Germline V gives CDR1 KGHSH, CDR2 LQKENI. This CDR3 comprises 15 residues. The CDR3 sequence: CASSPPGGGSYEQYF. DNA of the CDR3: TGTGCCAGCTCACCACCGGGAGGGGGAAGCTACGAGCAGTACTTC.

This chain joins TRBV19 and TRBJ1-2; unclear D gene. In germline, CDR1 is LNHDA, CDR2 SQIVND (reference sequence). The ends were cut back, 6 bases at V and 8 bases at J, with 16 bases in the middle. The CDR3 totals 13 residues. Here the CDR3 DNA reads TGTGCCAGTAGCACCTCCGGAGAGGGAGGCTACACCTTC. Its translation: CASSTSGEGGYTF.

This clone was observed a few times. The rearrangement links TRBV3-1 (or the pseudogene TRBV3-2) to TRBJ1-3; possible D gene TRBD1, 6 bases. Germline values: CDR1 LGHDT, CDR2 YNNKEL (reference sequence). Trimming shortened V by 6 bases and J by 0 bases, and 12 bases separated the two germline ends. The CDR3 totals 15 residues. CDR3 nucleotides: TGTGCCAGCAGTTCCCGGACAGTCTCTGGAAACACCATATATTTT. Its translation is CASSSRTVSGNTIYF.

V is TRBV5-6 and J is TRBJ1-4; TRBD1 might be the D (6 bases). CDR3 length equals 14 residues. Germline V gives CDR1 SGHDT, CDR2 YYEEEE. Trimming left V 4 bases short and J 4 bases short, with 11 bases between. CDR3 sequence: CASSEDSINEKLFF. The CDR3 DNA sequence: TGTGCCAGCAGCGAGGACAGCATTAATGAAAAACTGTTTTTT.